Sequencing of this T cell receptor beta chain was carried out in a study of Ad26.COV2.S vaccination and SARS-CoV-2 variants. General study points: Substantial breadth in spike-specific CD8+ and CD4+ T cell responses was reportedly seen after vaccination. Breadth and depth estimates from TCRs may understate total T cell responses.

On this clone itself: The antigen is unknown. An end of the junction differs from the germline gene, which may be a read error.

Only in-frame clones appear in the TCRdb table, and some are missing; sequencing was by immunoSEQ multiplex PCR. The repertoire holds over 300,000 clones, roughly 85% seen once, with approximately 7% in the top ten. This sample's treatment: 15 to 20 received Ad26.COV2.S at low or high dose, single or two shots; 5 received placebo; per-sample allocation not given. Repertoires come from day 63 after the first vaccine or placebo injection. Immunization relied on an Ad26 vector, which expressed Wuhan-strain SARS-CoV-2 spike. The CDR3 is 16 residues long. Germline CDR1 and CDR2: SEHNR and FQNEAQ (reference sequence).

The sequence was collected from a person aged 18 to 59 who received the Ad26.COV2.S COVID-19 vaccine or a placebo. The chain employs TRBV7-9 and TRBJ2-5; D remains unclear. The material was peripheral blood, obtained in a trial of Ad26.COV2.S vaccine versus placebo. The CDR3 bases are TGTGCCAGCAACTTAGGTCGAACAGACCTCCAAGAGACCCAGTACTTC. Protein sequence: CASNLGRTDLQETQYF. Full variable domain (outside the CDR3, taken from reference TRBV7-9 and TRBJ2-5): DTGVSQNPRHKITKRGQNVTFRCDPISEHNRLYWYRQTLGQGPEFLTYFQNEAQLEKSRLLSDRFSAERPKGSFSTLEIQRTEQGDSAMYLCASNLGRTDLQETQYFGPGTRLLVL.